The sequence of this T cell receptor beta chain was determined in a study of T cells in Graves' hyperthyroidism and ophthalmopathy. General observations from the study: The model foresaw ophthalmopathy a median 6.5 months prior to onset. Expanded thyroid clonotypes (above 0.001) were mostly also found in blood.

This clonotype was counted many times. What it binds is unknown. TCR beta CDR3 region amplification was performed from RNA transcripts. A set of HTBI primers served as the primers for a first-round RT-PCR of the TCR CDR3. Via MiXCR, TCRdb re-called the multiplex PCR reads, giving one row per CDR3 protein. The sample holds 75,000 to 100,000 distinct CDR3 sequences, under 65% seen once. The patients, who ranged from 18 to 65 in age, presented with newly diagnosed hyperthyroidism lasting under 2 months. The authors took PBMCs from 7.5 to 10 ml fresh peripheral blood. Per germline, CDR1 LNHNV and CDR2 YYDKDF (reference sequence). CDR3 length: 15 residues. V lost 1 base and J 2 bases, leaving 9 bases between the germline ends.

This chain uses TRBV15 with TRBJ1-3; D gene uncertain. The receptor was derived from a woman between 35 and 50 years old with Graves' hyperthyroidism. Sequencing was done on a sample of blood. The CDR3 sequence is CATSRGGSPGNTIYF. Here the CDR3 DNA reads TGTGCCACCAGCAGAGGAGGGTCCCCTGGAAACACCATATATTTT.